Each of the 11 T cell receptor beta chains below was sequenced from the same sample in a study of T cell clones after liver transplantation. The assay was immunoSEQ multiplex PCR, and TCRdb's table has in-frame clones only and misses some. This repertoire shows around 19,000 clones, over 70% found once; its top ten account for around 13%. Here the sequenced sample was CD8+ T cells from blood, taken before liver transplant. The origin of the receptors is a human donor who received a liver transplant.

The chain employs TRBV27 and TRBJ2-7; TRBD2 matches at 8 bases. Germline V gene data show CDR1 as MNHEY and CDR2 as SMNVEV (reference sequence). The CDR3 length is 13 residues. J was trimmed by 4 bases and V by 6 bases; bases with no gene match: 5. The CDR3 here is CASSRGGRYEQYF. The CDR3, as DNA: TGTGCCAGCAGCCGGGGGGGTAGGTACGAGCAGTACTTC.

The chain joins TRBV27 to TRBJ2-3, with 7 bases matching TRBD2. After removal of 3 bases from V and 5 bases from J, the junction contained 5 bases not matched to a gene. Germline V lookup: CDR1 MNHEY, CDR2 SMNVEV (reference sequence). The CDR3 is 14 residues long. The chain's CDR3 is CASSFPGEGDTQYF. The CDR3 DNA follows: TGTGCCAGCAGTTTCCCCGGGGAGGGAGATACGCAGTATTTT.

The gene calls are TRBV19 and TRBJ1-1; the match to TRBD1 covers 9 bases. This CDR3 is built from 14 residues. CDR1 and CDR2 (germline): LNHDA, SQIVND (reference sequence). V lost 5 bases to trimming and J lost 5 bases; unmatched junction nucleotides: 6. The CDR3 DNA reads TGTGCCAGTAGTCAAGACAGGGGGGAAACTGAAGCTTTCTTT. This encodes CASSQDRGETEAFF.

V is TRBV28 and J is TRBJ1-1; D possibly corresponds to TRBD1 (5 bases). Germline values: CDR1 MDHEN, CDR2 SYDVKM. The CDR3 spans 17 residues. The V end lost 6 bases, the J end lost 0 bases, and 20 bases lay between the germline ends. The CDR3 region has the DNA TGTGCCAGCAGCCGCCCGGTGGAGGGGATCATGAACACTGAAGCTTTCTTT. It translates to CASSRPVEGIMNTEAFF.

The chain has TRBV6-5 and TRBJ1-2; possibly TRBD1 for D (6 bases). CDR3 size: 15 residues. The V end lost 0 bases, the J end lost 6 bases, and 14 bases lay between the germline ends. Looked up from germline, CDR1 is MNHEY and CDR2 is SVGAGI. The CDR3 sequence is CASSYSRGGSDGYTF. The CDR3, as DNA: TGTGCCAGCAGTTACTCGAGGGGGGGGAGTGATGGCTACACCTTC.

The chain employs TRBV11-2 and TRBJ1-4; D unclear. Germline CDR1 is SGHAT and CDR2 is FQNNGV. The CDR3 has 16 residues. The ends were cut back, 1 base at V and 8 bases at J, with 17 bases in the middle. DNA of the CDR3: TGTGCCAGCAGCTTAGGTCGGGGAGGGTGGGAAGAAAAACTGTTTTTT. It translates to CASSLGRGGWEEKLFF.

This clone was detected only a few times. The CDR3: CASSVRAGVGYNEQFF. The CDR3 nucleotides are TGTGCCAGCAGCGTCCGAGCGGGAGTGGGGTACAATGAGCAGTTCTTC. This rearrangement joins TRBV9 to TRBJ2-1; 8 nucleotides match TRBD2. This CDR3 spans 16 amino acids. V lost 2 bases, J lost 4 bases, and 8 bases stayed unmatched. Per the germline V gene, CDR1 is SGDLS and CDR2 is YYNGEE. The variable domain in full, completed from reference TRBV9 and TRBJ2-1, reads DSGVTQTPKHLITATGQRVTLRCSPRSGDLSVYWYQQSLDQGLQFLIQYYNGEERAKGNILERFSAQQFPDLHSELNLSSLELGDSALYFCASSVRAGVGYNEQFFGPGTRLTVL.

The chain joins TRBV28 to TRBJ1-2; D is possibly TRBD1 (5 bases). The length of the CDR3 is 13 residues. Trimming stripped 3 bases from V and 5 bases from J, with 10 bases between. CDR1 is MDHEN and CDR2 is SYDVKM in the germline V gene. The DNA of the CDR3 is TGTGCCAGCAGTTTCTCCCGGGGGTATGGCTACACCTTC. Amino acids: CASSFSRGYGYTF.

This clone was counted a single time. The genes are TRBV9 and TRBJ1-2; D gene ambiguous. Germline V CDR1 and CDR2: SGDLS, YYNGEE. V was shortened by 10 bases and J by 4 bases, with 14 bases between the two germline ends. CDR3 length equals 12 residues. CDR3 loop: CASGRGSYGYTF. The CDR3 DNA reads as TGTGCCTCTGGACGGGGTAGCTATGGCTACACCTTC.

The chain joins TRBV6-6 to TRBJ1-2, with D possibly TRBD1 on 5 matching bases. This CDR3 has 13 residues. The germline V and J ends were trimmed by 6 bases and 4 bases, with 12 bases remaining between them. CDR1 is MNHNY, CDR2 SVGAGI, per germline (reference sequence). The CDR3 DNA sequence: TGTGCCAGCAGCTTCGACAGCTTCTATGGCTACACCTTC. Protein product: CASSFDSFYGYTF.

A note on this clone: At one of its ends the junction is not consistent with the germline gene, which may arise from a read error. The gene calls are TRBV27 and TRBJ2-3; 7 nucleotides align to TRBD2. The germline V gene has CDR1 MNHEY and CDR2 SMNVEV (reference sequence). CDR3 length equals 13 residues. In DNA, the CDR3 is TGTGCCAGCAGTTTCGCAAGGGAGGGGATCGGGGATTTT. Translating it yields CASSFAREGIGDF.